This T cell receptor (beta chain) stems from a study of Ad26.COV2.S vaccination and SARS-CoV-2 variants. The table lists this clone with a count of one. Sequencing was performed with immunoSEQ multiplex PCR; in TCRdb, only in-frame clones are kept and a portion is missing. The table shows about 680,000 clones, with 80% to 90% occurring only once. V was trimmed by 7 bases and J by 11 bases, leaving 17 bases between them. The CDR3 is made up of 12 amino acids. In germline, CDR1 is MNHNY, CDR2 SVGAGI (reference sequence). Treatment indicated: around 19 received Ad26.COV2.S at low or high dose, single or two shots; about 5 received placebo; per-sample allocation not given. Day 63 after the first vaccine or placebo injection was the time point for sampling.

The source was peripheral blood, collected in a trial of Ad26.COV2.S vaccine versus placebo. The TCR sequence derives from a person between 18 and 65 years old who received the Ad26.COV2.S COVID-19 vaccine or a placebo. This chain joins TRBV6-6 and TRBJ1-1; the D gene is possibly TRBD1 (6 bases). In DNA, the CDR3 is TGTGCCAGCAACTACAGGGAGTCAGCGGCTTTCTTT. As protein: CASNYRESAAFF.